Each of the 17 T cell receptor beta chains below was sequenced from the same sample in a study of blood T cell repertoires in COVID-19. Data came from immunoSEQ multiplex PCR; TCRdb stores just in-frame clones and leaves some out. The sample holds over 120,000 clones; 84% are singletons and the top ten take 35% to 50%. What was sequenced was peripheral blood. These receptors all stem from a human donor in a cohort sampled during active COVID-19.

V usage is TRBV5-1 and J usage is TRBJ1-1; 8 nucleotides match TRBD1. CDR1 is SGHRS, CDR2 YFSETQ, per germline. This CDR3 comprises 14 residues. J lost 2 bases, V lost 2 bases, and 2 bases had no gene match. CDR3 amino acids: CASSFTGGNTEAFF. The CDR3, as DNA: TGCGCCAGCAGCTTTACAGGGGGTAACACTGAAGCTTTCTTT.

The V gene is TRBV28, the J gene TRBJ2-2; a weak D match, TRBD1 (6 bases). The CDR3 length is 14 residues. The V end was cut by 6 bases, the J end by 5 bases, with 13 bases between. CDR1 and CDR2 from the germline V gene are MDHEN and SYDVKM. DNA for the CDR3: TGTGCCAGCAGCCTAGACAGGAGGACCGGGGAGCTGTTTTTT. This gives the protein CASSLDRRTGELFF.

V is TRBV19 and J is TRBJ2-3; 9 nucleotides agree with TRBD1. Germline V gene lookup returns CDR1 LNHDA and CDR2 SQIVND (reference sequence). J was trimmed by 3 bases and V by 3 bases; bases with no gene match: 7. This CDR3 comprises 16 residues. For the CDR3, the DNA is TGTGCCAGTAGTATTGGGACAGGGTCGGGGACAGATACGCAGTATTTT. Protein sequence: CASSIGTGSGTDTQYF.

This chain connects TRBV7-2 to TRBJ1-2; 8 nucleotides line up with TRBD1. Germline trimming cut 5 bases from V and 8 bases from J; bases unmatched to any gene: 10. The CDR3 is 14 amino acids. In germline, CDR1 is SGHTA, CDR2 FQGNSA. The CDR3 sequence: CASSVARTGQGYTF. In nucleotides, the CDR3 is TGTGCCAGCAGCGTTGCCCGGACAGGGCAAGGCTACACCTTC.

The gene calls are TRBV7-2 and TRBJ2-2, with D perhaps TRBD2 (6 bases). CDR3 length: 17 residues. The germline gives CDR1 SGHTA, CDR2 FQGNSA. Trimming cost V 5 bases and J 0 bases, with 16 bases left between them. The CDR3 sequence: CASSRGNRATNTGELFF. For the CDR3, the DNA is TGTGCCAGCAGCCGGGGGAACCGGGCAACGAACACCGGGGAGCTGTTTTTT.

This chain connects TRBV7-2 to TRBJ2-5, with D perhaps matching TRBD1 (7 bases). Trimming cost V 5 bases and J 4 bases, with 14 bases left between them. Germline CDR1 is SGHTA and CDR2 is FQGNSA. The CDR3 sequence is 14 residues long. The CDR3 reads CASSPRQGLETQYF. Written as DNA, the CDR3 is TGTGCCAGCAGCCCAAGACAGGGACTAGAGACCCAGTACTTC.

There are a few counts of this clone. DNA of the CDR3: TGTGCCAGCAGTGAATTGGGGGGACGGAACACTGAAGCTTTCTTT. It is translated as CASSELGGRNTEAFF. The chain is built from TRBV6-1 and TRBJ1-1, with D perhaps TRBD1 (5 bases). Trimming cost V 2 bases and J 1 base, with 11 bases left between them. The CDR3 totals 15 residues. The V gene's germline CDR1 is MNHNS and CDR2 SASEGT.

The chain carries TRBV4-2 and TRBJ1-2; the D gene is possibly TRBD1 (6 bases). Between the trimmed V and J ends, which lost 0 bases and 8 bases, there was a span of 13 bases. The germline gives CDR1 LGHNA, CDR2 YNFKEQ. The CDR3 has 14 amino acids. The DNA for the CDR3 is TGTGCCAGCAGCCAAGATTCAGGGGTAGGGGGCTACACCTTC. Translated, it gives CASSQDSGVGGYTF.

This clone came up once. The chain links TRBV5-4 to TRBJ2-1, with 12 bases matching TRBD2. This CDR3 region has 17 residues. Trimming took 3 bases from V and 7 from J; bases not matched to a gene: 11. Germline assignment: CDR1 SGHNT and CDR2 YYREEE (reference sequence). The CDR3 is CASSSGSGLAGINEQFF. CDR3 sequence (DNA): TGTGCCAGCAGCTCGGGATCTGGACTAGCGGGAATAAATGAGCAGTTCTTC.

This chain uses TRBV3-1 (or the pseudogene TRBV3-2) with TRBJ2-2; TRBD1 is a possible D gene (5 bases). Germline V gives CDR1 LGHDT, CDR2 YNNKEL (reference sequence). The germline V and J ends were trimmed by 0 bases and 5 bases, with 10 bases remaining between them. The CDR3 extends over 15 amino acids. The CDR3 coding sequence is TGTGCCAGCAGCCAAGAATGGGGCCGGACCGGGGAGCTGTTTTTT. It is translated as CASSQEWGRTGELFF.

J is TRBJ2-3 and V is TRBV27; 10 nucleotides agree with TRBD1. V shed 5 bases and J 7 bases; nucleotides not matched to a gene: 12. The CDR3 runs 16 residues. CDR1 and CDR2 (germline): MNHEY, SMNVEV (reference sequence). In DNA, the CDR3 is TGTGCCAGCAGTACTCCCCTCGGGACAGGGGTGCATACGCAGTATTTT. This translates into CASSTPLGTGVHTQYF.

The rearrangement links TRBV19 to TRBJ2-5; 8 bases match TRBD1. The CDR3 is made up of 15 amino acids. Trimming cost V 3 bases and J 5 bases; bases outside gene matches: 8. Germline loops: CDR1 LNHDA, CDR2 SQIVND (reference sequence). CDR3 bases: TGTGCCAGTAGTATCGGGGCAGGGGGCCAGGAGACCCAGTACTTC. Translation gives CASSIGAGGQETQYF.

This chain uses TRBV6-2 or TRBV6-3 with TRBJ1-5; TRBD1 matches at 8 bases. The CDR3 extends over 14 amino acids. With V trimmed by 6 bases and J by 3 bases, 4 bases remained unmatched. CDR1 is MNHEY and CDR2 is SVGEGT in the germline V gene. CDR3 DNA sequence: TGTGCCAGCAGCCGGGGACAGGTCAATCAGCCCCAGCATTTT. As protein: CASSRGQVNQPQHF.

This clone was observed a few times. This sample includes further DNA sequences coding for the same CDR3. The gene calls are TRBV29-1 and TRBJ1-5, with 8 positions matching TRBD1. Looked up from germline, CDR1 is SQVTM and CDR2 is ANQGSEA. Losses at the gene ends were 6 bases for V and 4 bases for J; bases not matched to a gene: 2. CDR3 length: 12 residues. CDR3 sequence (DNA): TGCAGCGTCGGACAGGGTAATCAGCCCCAGCATTTT. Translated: CSVGQGNQPQHF.

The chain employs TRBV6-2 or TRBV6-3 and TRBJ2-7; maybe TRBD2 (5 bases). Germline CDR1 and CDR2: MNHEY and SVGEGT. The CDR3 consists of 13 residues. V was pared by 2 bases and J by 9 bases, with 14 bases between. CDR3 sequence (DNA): TGTGCCAGCAGTTACCTGGGTAAGAGCGGGCAGTACTTC. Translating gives CASSYLGKSGQYF.

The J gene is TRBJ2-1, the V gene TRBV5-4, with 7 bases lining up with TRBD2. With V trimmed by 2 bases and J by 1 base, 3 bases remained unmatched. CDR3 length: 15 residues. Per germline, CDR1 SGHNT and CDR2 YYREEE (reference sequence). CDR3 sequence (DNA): TGTGCCAGCAGCTTTGGACTAGTATCCTACAATGAGCAGTTCTTC. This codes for CASSFGLVSYNEQFF.

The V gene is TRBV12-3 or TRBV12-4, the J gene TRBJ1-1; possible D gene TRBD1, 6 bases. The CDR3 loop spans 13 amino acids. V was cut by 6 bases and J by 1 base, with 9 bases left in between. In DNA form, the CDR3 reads TGTGCCAGCAGGGGGACAAAGAACACTGAAGCTTTCTTT. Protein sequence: CASRGTKNTEAFF.